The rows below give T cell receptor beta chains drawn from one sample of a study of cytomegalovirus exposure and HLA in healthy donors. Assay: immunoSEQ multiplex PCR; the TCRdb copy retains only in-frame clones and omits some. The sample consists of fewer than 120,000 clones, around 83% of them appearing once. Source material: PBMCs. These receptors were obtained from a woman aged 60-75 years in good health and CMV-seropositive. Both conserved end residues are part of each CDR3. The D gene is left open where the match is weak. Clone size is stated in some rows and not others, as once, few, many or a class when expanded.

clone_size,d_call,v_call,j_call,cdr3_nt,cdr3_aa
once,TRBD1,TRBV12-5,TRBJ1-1,TGTGCTAGTGGTTTGGGGGGGACAGGGAAGAGTTTCTTT,CASGLGGTGKSFF
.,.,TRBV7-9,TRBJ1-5,TGTTCCAGCAGCTTCGGAGGGATCAATCAGCCCCAGCATTTT,CSSSFGGINQPQHF
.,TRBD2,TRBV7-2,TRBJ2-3,TGTGCCAGCAGCTTAGTGTTCCTAGCGGGAGGAGGAGCCACAGATACGCAGTATTTT,CASSLVFLAGGGATDTQYF
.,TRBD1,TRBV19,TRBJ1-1,TGTGCCAGTAGAGGACAGGGGTTTCACACTGAAGCTTTCTTT,CASRGQGFHTEAFF
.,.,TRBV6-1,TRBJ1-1,TGTGCCAGCAGAGCTATGGACAGTAACACTGAAGCTTTCTTT,CASRAMDSNTEAFF
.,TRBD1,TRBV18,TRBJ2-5,TGTGCCAGCTCAGTTGACAGGGCTAAAGAGACCCAGTACTTC,CASSVDRAKETQYF
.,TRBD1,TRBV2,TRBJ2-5,TGTGCCAGCAGTGACTCTTGGGGACAGGGGACGGAGACCCAGTACTTC,CASSDSWGQGTETQYF
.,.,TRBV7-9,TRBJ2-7,TGTGCCAGCAGCGTCAGGGCCTACGAGCAGTACTTC,CASSVRAYEQYF
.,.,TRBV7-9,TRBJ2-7,TGTTCCAGCAGCGACCGGGGATCCGAGCAGTACTTC,CSSSDRGSEQYF
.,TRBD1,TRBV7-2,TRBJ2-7,TGTGCCAGCAGCACCGGGACAGGGACCTACGAGCAGTACTTC,CASSTGTGTYEQYF
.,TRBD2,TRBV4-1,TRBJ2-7,TGCGCCAGCAGCCAAGCCTCCGGGACTAGCGGGAACTCCTACGAGCAGTACTTC,CASSQASGTSGNSYEQYF
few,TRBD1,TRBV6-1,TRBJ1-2,TGTGCCAGCAGTATAAGACAGGGCGTTCCCTGGGGCTACACCTTC,CASSIRQGVPWGYTF
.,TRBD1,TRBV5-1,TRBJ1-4,TGCGCCAGCAGCCCACAGGGGGCGGGTGAAAAACTGTTTTTT,CASSPQGAGEKLFF
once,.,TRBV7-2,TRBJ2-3,TGTGCCAGCACCCGGGAGATGGGCACAGATACGCAGTATTTT,CASTREMGTDTQYF
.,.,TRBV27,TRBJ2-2,TGTGCCAGCAGCCTCAGGGGCCGCGGTACCGGGGAGCTGTTTTTT,CASSLRGRGTGELFF
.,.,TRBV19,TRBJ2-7,TGTGCCAGTAGTATGGCAGTAATCTACGAGCAGTACTTC,CASSMAVIYEQYF
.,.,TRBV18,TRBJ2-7,TGTGCCAGCTCACCTCGGGACTTCCAATTTACCTACGAGCAGTACTTC,CASSPRDFQFTYEQYF
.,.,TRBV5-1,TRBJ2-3,TGCGCCAGCAGCTTGTCAGGGTCAGATACGCAGTATTTT,CASSLSGSDTQYF
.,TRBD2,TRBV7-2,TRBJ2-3,TGTGCCAGCAGCTTGGGACTAATCACAGATACGCAGTATTTT,CASSLGLITDTQYF
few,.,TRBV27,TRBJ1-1,TGTGCCAGCAGTCCACGCCCCCTGACAGGAACTGAAGCTTTCTTT,CASSPRPLTGTEAFF
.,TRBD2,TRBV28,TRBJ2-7,TGTGCCAGCAGTTATATCTTGCGGGAGGGCACCTACGAGCAGTACTTC,CASSYILREGTYEQYF
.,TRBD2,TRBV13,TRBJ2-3,TGTGCCAGCAGCTTTGGACTAGCGGGCACCACAGATACGCAGTATTTT,CASSFGLAGTTDTQYF
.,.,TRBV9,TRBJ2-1,TGTGCCAGCAGCGTATCTGACAACAATGAGCAGTTCTTC,CASSVSDNNEQFF
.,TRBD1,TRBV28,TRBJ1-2,TGTGCCAGCAGTCCAAACCCGGGGACAGGGAAGGGCTATGGCTACACCTTC,CASSPNPGTGKGYGYTF
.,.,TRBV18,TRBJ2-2,TGTGCCAGCTCACCCCGCGAATCGACCGGGGAGCTGTTTTTT,CASSPRESTGELFF
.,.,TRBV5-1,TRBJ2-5,TGCGCCAGCAGCTTCAGCGGGCAAGAGACCCAGTACTTC,CASSFSGQETQYF
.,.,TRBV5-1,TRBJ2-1,TGCGCCAGCAGCCCATTCAAGGCAGGGGCTTACAATGAGCAGTTCTTC,CASSPFKAGAYNEQFF
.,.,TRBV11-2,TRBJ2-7,TGTGCCAGCAGCCCCATCGGTCGGTCCTACGAGCAGTACTTC,CASSPIGRSYEQYF
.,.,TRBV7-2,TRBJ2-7,TGTGCCAGCAGCAAAACTAGCCGGAGCTCCTACGAGCAGTACTTC,CASSKTSRSSYEQYF
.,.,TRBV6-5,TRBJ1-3,TGTGCCAGCAGTTACGGGGCTTCTGGAAACACCATATATTTT,CASSYGASGNTIYF
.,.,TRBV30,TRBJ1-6,TGTGCCTGGGTCTCTGGACTCGCGGGTTCACCCCTCCACTTT,CAWVSGLAGSPLHF
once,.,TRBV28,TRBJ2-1,TGTGCCAGCAGCCAGAGGAATGAGCAGTTCTTC,CASSQRNEQFF
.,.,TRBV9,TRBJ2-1,TGTGCCAGCAACCGCCCGGGAGTGGAATCCTACAATGAGCAGTTCTTC,CASNRPGVESYNEQFF
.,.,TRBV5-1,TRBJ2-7,TGCGCCAGCAGCTTGGCCACAGGATCCTACGAGCAGTACTTC,CASSLATGSYEQYF
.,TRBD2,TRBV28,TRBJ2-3,TGTGCCAGCAGTGAAGGGACTAAGCCTTCGCAGTATTTT,CASSEGTKPSQYF
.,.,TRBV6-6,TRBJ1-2,TGTGCCAGCACCCGCAGCGACCCCTATGGCTACACCTTC,CASTRSDPYGYTF
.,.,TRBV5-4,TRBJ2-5,TGTGCCAGCAGCCACACTGACAGAGAAGAGACCCAGTACTTC,CASSHTDREETQYF
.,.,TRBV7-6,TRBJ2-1,TGTGCCAGCAGCTTAGGCGTCAATGAGCAGTTCTTC,CASSLGVNEQFF
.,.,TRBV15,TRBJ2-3,TGTGCCACCAGCAGAGATCGGGTATTGGGCACAGATACGCAGTATTTT,CATSRDRVLGTDTQYF
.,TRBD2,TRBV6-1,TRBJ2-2,TGTGCCAGCAGTGTCATCGGGTCTAGCGGGAGTCGGGCCGGGGAGCTGTTTTTT,CASSVIGSSGSRAGELFF
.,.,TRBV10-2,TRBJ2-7,TGCGCCACGCTTGACCGGGACTCGGGATTC,CATLDRDSGF
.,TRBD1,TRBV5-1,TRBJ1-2,TGCGCCAGCAGCTTACTGGGACAGGGAGTAGGCTACACCTTC,CASSLLGQGVGYTF
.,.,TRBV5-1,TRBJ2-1,TGCGCCAGCAGCTTGCGGGGAAACTCCTACAATGAGCAGTTCTTC,CASSLRGNSYNEQFF
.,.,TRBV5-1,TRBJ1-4,TGCGCCAGCAGCCCCGGAGGGGTCGGGGGAACTAATGAAAAACTGTTTTTT,CASSPGGVGGTNEKLFF
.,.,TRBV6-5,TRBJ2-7,TGTGCCAGCAGTTATACTCCCTTCGAGCAGTACTTC,CASSYTPFEQYF
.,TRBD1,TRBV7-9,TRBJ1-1,TGTTCCAGCAGAATACAGGGGGAAGCTTTCTTT,CSSRIQGEAFF
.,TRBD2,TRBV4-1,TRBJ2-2,TGCGCCAGCAGCCCTGGGACTAGCGGAACGAACACCGGGGAGCTGTTTTTT,CASSPGTSGTNTGELFF